These 31 T cell receptor beta chains were all obtained from the same sample, sequenced in a study of T-cell reconstitution after alpha-beta-depleted transplantation in children (dated by TCRdb to about 2016). Library creation used PCR. Reads for this sample came from an Illumina HiSeq 2500. TCR library preparation used molecular barcoding, with unique molecular identifiers applied to normalize quantification of the TCRbeta repertoire. The public reads were run again by TCRdb, first through fastp at Q25 and then through MiXCR, and only productive beta chains were kept. Each CDR3 protein gets just one entry, which takes the most common genes and DNA from the rows behind it. This sample is represented by roughly 500,000 distinct CDR3 sequences; roughly an eighth of them were singletons. Of the sample, 5% to 6% falls within the top ten clones. The sample here was PBMCs from the stem cell graft donor, taken from the stem cell graft. The receptors stem from a human donor who donated a stem cell graft to a child with combined immunodeficiency.

This clonotype was counted a few times. The gene calls are TRBV12-3 or TRBV12-4 and TRBJ1-5; D call uncertain. V lost 6 bases and J lost 6, with 21 bases in between. The CDR3 contains 16 residues. CDR3 DNA sequence: TGTGCCAGCAGGCCCGGGTCCCCATGGATAGGTCAGCCCCAGCATTTT. Protein product: CASRPGSPWIGQPQHF.

This clonotype was picked up a small number of times. The chain carries TRBV7-2 and TRBJ1-2, with 11 bases identical to TRBD1. Germline assignment: CDR1 SGHTA and CDR2 FQGNSA. The CDR3 consists of 13 residues. V shed 7 bases and J 6 bases; nucleotides not matched to a gene: 4. CDR3 loop: CASIQGQGDGYTF. The CDR3 region has the DNA TGTGCCAGCATCCAGGGACAGGGGGATGGCTACACCTTC.

The table lists this clonotype with a few counts. The rearrangement uses TRBV12-3 or TRBV12-4 and TRBJ1-2; D ambiguous. The V end was cut by 2 bases, the J end by 2 bases, with 12 bases between. The length of the CDR3 is 15 residues. The CDR3 loop is CASSLRHALNYGYTF. Here the CDR3 DNA reads TGTGCCAGCAGTTTAAGGCACGCTCTAAACTATGGCTACACCTTC.

This clonotype was counted only a few times. This chain uses TRBV9 with TRBJ2-3; 10 nucleotides match TRBD1. Germline V lookup: CDR1 SGDLS, CDR2 YYNGEE. There are 16 residues in the CDR3. The J segment lost 3 bases and the V segment lost 3 bases, leaving 7 bases of the junction unmatched. In DNA form, the CDR3 reads TGTGCCAGCAGCGACCGGACAGGGGGTAGAACAGATACGCAGTATTTT. Amino acid sequence: CASSDRTGGRTDTQYF.

This clonotype was seen many times. This chain uses TRBV11-1 with TRBJ2-1; 11 bases align to TRBD1. The CDR3 runs to 15 residues. The germline gives CDR1 SGHAT, CDR2 FQDESV (reference sequence). V dropped 6 bases and J dropped 10; count of bases not matched to a gene: 11. The DNA for the CDR3 is TGTGCCAGCAGTTTCGGACAGGGGGCTACAAACGAGCAGTTCTTC. This codes for CASSFGQGATNEQFF. Full variable domain (remainder filled in from reference TRBV11-1 and TRBJ2-1): EAEVAQSPRYKITEKSQAVAFWCDPISGHATLYWYRQILGQGPELLVQFQDESVVDDSQLPKDRFSAERLKGVDSTLKIQPAELGDSAMYLCASSFGQGATNEQFFGPGTRLTVL.

V is TRBV10-3 and J is TRBJ2-1, with 7 bases matching TRBD2. Trimming took 7 bases from V and 5 from J; bases not matched to a gene: 5. Germline V gene lookup returns CDR1 ENHRY and CDR2 SYGVKD. The CDR3 covers 13 residues. CDR3 sequence reads: CAIKKGGDNEQFF. In DNA form, the CDR3 reads TGTGCCATCAAAAAGGGAGGGGACAATGAGCAGTTCTTC.

This clonotype was counted many times. The chain employs TRBV12-3 or TRBV12-4 and TRBJ2-3; 7 positions agree with TRBD2. The CDR3 consists of 15 residues. Losses at the gene ends were 5 bases for V and 1 base for J; bases not matched to a gene: 6. The CDR3 DNA reads TGTGCCAGCAGTGCTCTGACTAGCCGCACAGATACGCAGTATTTT. Translating it yields CASSALTSRTDTQYF.

The chain combines TRBV27 with TRBJ2-7; the D call may be TRBD1 or TRBD2 (7 bases each). Trimming cost V 4 bases and J 2 bases, with 21 bases left between them. The CDR3 covers 17 residues. The germline V gene has CDR1 MNHEY and CDR2 SMNVEV (reference sequence). CDR3 nucleotide sequence: TGTGCCAGCAGTTCAGGGGGGGCTCGACAGTACCCCTACGAGCAGTACTTC. Translating it yields CASSSGGARQYPYEQYF.

This clonotype was found many times. The CDR3: CSAKGPFEVDTQYF. The CDR3 coding sequence is TGCAGTGCTAAAGGACCCTTTGAGGTAGATACGCAGTATTTT. The genes are TRBV20-1 and TRBJ2-3; no definite D call. The germline V gene encodes CDR1 DFQATT and CDR2 SNEGSKA (reference sequence). The CDR3 covers 14 residues. With 4 bases removed from V and 5 bases from J, the gap between germline ends came to 16 bases.

In this sample, this clonotype turned up many times. The chain recombines TRBV20-1 with TRBJ2-1; 12 bases are shared with TRBD2. The germline V gene has CDR1 DFQATT and CDR2 SNEGSKA (reference sequence). The CDR3 has 15 amino acids. The J segment lost 8 bases and the V segment lost 4 bases, leaving 9 bases of the junction unmatched. CDR3 region: CSATPLAGGPYEQFF. The CDR3 bases are TGCAGTGCTACTCCCCTAGCGGGGGGGCCCTATGAGCAGTTCTTC.

This clonotype was detected a few times. This sequence joins TRBV5-1 and TRBJ2-5; D not certain. Looked up from germline, CDR1 is SGHRS and CDR2 is YFSETQ. This CDR3 is built from 12 residues. Trimming removed 5 bases from V and 3 bases from J, with 8 bases in between. CDR3 sequence reads: CASSLSEETQYF. DNA of the CDR3: TGCGCCAGCAGTCTCTCCGAAGAGACCCAGTACTTC.

This clonotype appeared a few times. The chain recombines TRBV7-8 with TRBJ2-2; 14 nucleotides line up with TRBD2. The V and J ends lost 3 bases and 3 bases, in that order; junction bases with no gene match: 6. Germline CDR1 and CDR2: SGHVS and FQNEAQ. This CDR3 has 18 residues. The CDR3 region has the DNA TGTGCCAGCAGCTTGCGTCCGGGACTAGCGGGAGACACCGGGGAGCTGTTTTTT. Translated: CASSLRPGLAGDTGELFF. Full variable domain (missing parts from reference TRBV7-8 and TRBJ2-2): GAGVSQSPRYKVAKRGQDVALRCDPISGHVSLFWYQQALGQGPEFLTYFQNEAQLDKSGLPSDRFFAERPEGSVSTLKIQRTQQEDSAVYLCASSLRPGLAGDTGELFFGEGSRLTVL.

V gene TRBV5-4 combines with J gene TRBJ2-7, with D possibly matching TRBD2 (5 bases). V was pared by 0 bases and J by 7 bases, with 17 bases between. CDR3 length: 15 residues. Looked up from germline, CDR1 is SGHNT and CDR2 is YYREEE (reference sequence). This chain's CDR3 is CASSLGSGDMREQYF. The CDR3 coding sequence is TGTGCCAGCAGCTTGGGAAGCGGTGATATGAGGGAGCAGTACTTC.

The V and J genes are TRBV29-1 and TRBJ1-2, with D possibly matching TRBD1 (6 bases). The germline gives CDR1 SQVTM, CDR2 ANQGSEA. V was shortened by 5 bases and J by 8 bases, with 12 bases between the two germline ends. The CDR3 is made up of 11 amino acids. CDR3 in amino acids: CSVPGAGGYTF. CDR3 nucleotides: TGCAGCGTTCCGGGGGCTGGAGGCTACACCTTC.

The chain carries TRBV6-2 or TRBV6-3 and TRBJ2-5, with a weak D call TRBD2 (6 bases). Germline V gene sequence: CDR1 MNHEY, CDR2 SVGEGT. This CDR3 is 19 amino acids long. V was shortened by 0 bases and J by 2 bases, with 22 bases between the two germline ends. For the CDR3, the DNA is TGTGCCAGCAGTTACTCGAAGGGGAGTGATCCGGGACTTCAAGAGACCCAGTACTTC. This sequence encodes CASSYSKGSDPGLQETQYF.

V gene TRBV6-5 combines with J gene TRBJ2-1; tentative D call: TRBD2 (5 bases). The ends were cut back, 2 bases at V and 6 bases at J, with 11 bases in the middle. The germline V gene has CDR1 MNHEY and CDR2 SVGAGI. CDR3 length equals 14 residues. CDR3 DNA sequence: TGTGCCAGCAGTTACGGACGGGATCTCAATGAGCAGTTCTTC. Translated: CASSYGRDLNEQFF.

This rearrangement joins TRBV6-2 or TRBV6-3 to TRBJ2-7; no clear D. The CDR3 length is 12 residues. The ends were cut back, 5 bases at V and 7 bases at J, with 12 bases in the middle. In germline, CDR1 is MNHEY, CDR2 SVGEGT. The CDR3 nucleotides are TGTGCCAGCAGTCCAAACATCGGGGAGCAGTACTTC. It specifies CASSPNIGEQYF.

The chain's CDR3 is CASSPLPLSGETQYF. DNA of the CDR3: TGTGCCAGCAGCCCTCTTCCCCTCAGCGGAGAGACCCAGTACTTC. The J gene is TRBJ2-5, the V gene TRBV11-2, with D possibly matching TRBD2 (5 bases). Looked up from germline, CDR1 is SGHAT and CDR2 is FQNNGV. V was shortened by 5 bases and J by 4 bases, with 17 bases between the two germline ends. This CDR3 has 15 amino acids.

This clonotype has only a few counts. V gene TRBV4-1 combines with J gene TRBJ2-7; 8 bases agree with TRBD2. The V segment lost 2 bases and the J segment 5 bases; nucleotides outside the gene matches: 8. CDR1 and CDR2 from the germline V gene are MGHRA and YSYEKL. This CDR3 has 15 residues. The CDR3 sequence is CASSQPGLEVNEQYF. CDR3 sequence (DNA): TGCGCCAGCAGCCAACCGGGACTAGAAGTGAACGAGCAGTACTTC.

This chain connects TRBV7-3 to TRBJ2-2; 13 nucleotides match TRBD2. The CDR3 consists of 16 residues. CDR1 is SGHTA, CDR2 FQGTGA, per germline. V dropped 4 bases and J dropped 9; count of bases not matched to a gene: 8. CDR3 amino acids: CASSYTGTSGKRELFF. The CDR3, as DNA: TGTGCCAGCAGCTATACCGGGACTAGCGGGAAGCGGGAGCTGTTTTTT.

This clonotype was seen a handful of times. This chain uses TRBV24-1 with TRBJ1-1; D not resolved. V was trimmed by 7 bases and J by 0 bases, leaving 8 bases between them. There are 13 residues in the CDR3. The germline gives CDR1 KGHDR, CDR2 SFDVKD. This CDR3 is CATRSRLNTEAFF. CDR3 sequence (DNA): TGTGCCACCAGGAGCCGACTGAACACTGAAGCTTTCTTT.

The chain combines TRBV29-1 with TRBJ2-5, with 9 positions matching TRBD1. The germline V gene encodes CDR1 SQVTM and CDR2 ANQGSEA. J lost 4 bases, V lost 3 bases, and 12 bases had no gene match. CDR3 length: 16 amino acids. The CDR3 nucleotides read TGCAGCGTTGATGGATGGACAGGGGAGGTTCTAGAGACCCAGTACTTC. Amino acid sequence: CSVDGWTGEVLETQYF.

This clonotype was detected only a few times. The DNA of the CDR3 is TGTGCCAGCAGTAGACGACACCAGAGCTCCTACGAGCAGTACTTC. Translating gives CASSRRHQSSYEQYF. The chain combines TRBV6-2 or TRBV6-3 with TRBJ2-7, with D unclear. The V end was cut by 5 bases, the J end by 0 bases, with 14 bases between. The germline V gene encodes CDR1 MNHEY and CDR2 SVGEGT. The CDR3 has 15 amino acids.

This chain connects TRBV15 to TRBJ2-2, with 7 bases identical to TRBD1. With 4 bases clipped from V and 4 bases from J, the junction kept 6 bases outside the gene matches. Germline CDR1 and CDR2: LNHNV and YYDKDF (reference sequence). The CDR3 extends over 15 amino acids. The CDR3 sequence is CATSIRQGFTGELFF. The CDR3 DNA reads as TGTGCCACCAGCATACGACAGGGATTCACCGGGGAGCTGTTTTTT. Full variable domain (remainder filled in from reference TRBV15 and TRBJ2-2): DAMVIQNPRYQVTQFGKPVTLSCSQTLNHNVMYWYQQKSSQAPKLLFHYYDKDFNNEADTPDNFQSRRPNTSFCFLDIRSPGLGDTAMYLCATSIRQGFTGELFFGEGSRLTVL.

This clonotype was detected only a few times. The gene calls are TRBV7-9 and TRBJ2-1; 8 bases are shared with TRBD1. The germline V gene has CDR1 SEHNR and CDR2 FQNEAQ (reference sequence). The trim removed 7 bases at V and 8 bases at J, leaving 7 bases unmatched. This CDR3 has 13 residues. The CDR3 spells CASKTGGSDEQFF. The CDR3 region has the DNA TGTGCCAGCAAAACAGGGGGATCCGATGAGCAGTTCTTC.

The CDR3 sequence is CASSYSERPRGEDEQFF. The CDR3 DNA reads TGTGCCAGCAGTTACTCTGAAAGGCCCCGCGGTGAGGATGAGCAGTTCTTC. The chain uses TRBV6-5 and TRBJ2-1; unclear D gene. Germline CDR1 is MNHEY and CDR2 is SVGAGI. V dropped 0 bases and J dropped 8 bases, with 20 bases sitting between them. The CDR3 runs 17 residues.

V is TRBV5-1 and J is TRBJ2-3; 13 positions agree with TRBD2. Germline CDR1 reads SGHRS; CDR2 reads YFSETQ. The CDR3 extends over 20 amino acids. The trim removed 3 bases at V and 0 bases at J, leaving 13 bases unmatched. CDR3 loop: CASSYRTSGGLDSSTDTQYF. The CDR3 coding sequence is TGCGCCAGCAGCTACCGGACTAGCGGGGGACTCGACTCTAGCACAGATACGCAGTATTTT.

This clonotype occurred many times. This rearrangement joins TRBV5-1 to TRBJ2-7; 9 bases fit TRBD1. The trim removed 3 bases at V and 4 bases at J, leaving 11 bases unmatched. The length of the CDR3 is 16 residues. The germline gives CDR1 SGHRS, CDR2 YFSETQ. CDR3 DNA: TGCGCCAGCAGCTGGAGCGTGGGACAGGGTTCGTACGAGCAGTACTTC. This codes for CASSWSVGQGSYEQYF.

This chain joins TRBV25-1 and TRBJ1-5, with a tentative D call TRBD1 (5 bases). Germline CDR1 MGHDK, CDR2 SYGVNS. The germline V and J ends were trimmed by 6 bases and 7 bases, with 16 bases remaining between them. This CDR3 spans 14 amino acids. CDR3 sequence (DNA): TGTGCCAGCAGGGGGGAGGGAGAATGGCAGCCCCAGCATTTT. Protein sequence: CASRGEGEWQPQHF.

This clonotype was seen only a few times. The J gene is TRBJ2-7, the V gene TRBV20-1, with 8 bases identical to TRBD1. The trim removed 0 bases at V and 6 bases at J, leaving 13 bases unmatched. Germline CDR1 DFQATT, CDR2 SNEGSKA (reference sequence). This CDR3 has 16 amino acids. The CDR3 is CSARDWAQGAPGEQYF. The CDR3 DNA sequence: TGCAGTGCTAGAGATTGGGCGCAGGGGGCTCCGGGCGAGCAGTACTTC.

V and J are TRBV20-1 and TRBJ1-6, with 8 bases aligning to TRBD1. This CDR3 comprises 13 residues. V dropped 6 bases and J dropped 7; count of bases not matched to a gene: 5. The V gene's germline CDR1 is DFQATT and CDR2 SNEGSKA (reference sequence). Here the CDR3 DNA reads TGCAGTGCCACCACAGGGGGGAATTCACCCCTCCACTTT. Translation: CSATTGGNSPLHF.